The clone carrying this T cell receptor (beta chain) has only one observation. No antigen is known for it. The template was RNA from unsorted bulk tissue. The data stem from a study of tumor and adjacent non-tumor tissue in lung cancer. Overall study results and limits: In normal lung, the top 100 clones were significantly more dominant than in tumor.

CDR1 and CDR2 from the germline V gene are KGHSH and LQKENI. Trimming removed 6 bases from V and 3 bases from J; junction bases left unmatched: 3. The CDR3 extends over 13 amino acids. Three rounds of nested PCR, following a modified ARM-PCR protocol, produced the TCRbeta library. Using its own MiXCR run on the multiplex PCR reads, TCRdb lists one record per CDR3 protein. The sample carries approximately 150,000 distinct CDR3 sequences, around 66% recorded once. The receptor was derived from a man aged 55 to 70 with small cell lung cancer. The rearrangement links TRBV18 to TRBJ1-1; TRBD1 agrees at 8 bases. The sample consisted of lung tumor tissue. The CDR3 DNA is TGTGCCAGCTCGGCGGGACAGGACACTGAAGCTTTCTTT. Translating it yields CASSAGQDTEAFF.